This T cell receptor (beta chain) was observed in a study of OX40 agonist ivuxolimab in advanced cancers. Study information: Eligibility admitted prior anti-PD-1, anti-PD-L1 or anti-CTLA-4 therapy; about 40% had some. There were three patients with partial responses, one having hepatocellular carcinoma and two cutaneous melanoma.

Findings and caveats of the study: By week 6 at 0.1 to 3.0 mg/kg, blood CD4+ and CD8+ T cells had expanded clonally.

The germline V gene has CDR1 MNHNY and CDR2 SVGAGI (reference sequence). This CDR3 contains 16 residues. Trimming removed 2 bases from V and 4 bases from J, with 15 bases in between. Using immunoSEQ multiplex PCR, the repertoire was profiled, and TCRdb retains in-frame clones only, with some absent. The sample has tens of thousands of clones, approximately 86% seen once. To note about this clone: Its target is unknown.

J is TRBJ2-1 and V is TRBV6-6; no clear D gene. The sequences come from CD4+ or CD8+ T cells sorted from blood, collected in a trial of the OX40 agonist ivuxolimab. The TCR comes from an adult with an advanced solid tumor such as melanoma, head and neck, liver or kidney cancer. Here the CDR3 DNA reads TGTGCCAGCAGTTACCTTTCTCCTGACGTATACAATGAGCAGTTCTTC. This translates into CASSYLSPDVYNEQFF.